Listed below are T cell receptor beta chains from one sample, sequenced in a study of T cells after yellow fever vaccination. TCRdb processed the 5' RACE reads anew with MiXCR; each CDR3 protein has one entry. The top ten hold approximately 3.4% of the sample, which has 340,000 or so distinct CDR3 sequences, roughly an eighth seen once. This specimen was CD4+ T cells sorted from PBMCs, taken 15 days after the yellow fever booster vaccination. These receptors were taken from a man between 18 and 29 years old who received the YFV17D yellow fever vaccine. Each CDR3 is given with its conserved first and last residue. D genes are given only for firm matches. Some rows have no size entry. The others give once, few or many, or a class for an expanded clone.

J	V	length	size	D	CDR3	DNA
TRBJ2-3	TRBV12-3/TRBV12-4	14	.	.	CASSLRSHEDTQYF	TGTGCCAGCAGTTTAAGGTCACACGAGGATACGCAGTATTTT
TRBJ2-3	TRBV7-3	15	few	.	CASSLLGIPSDTQYF	TGTGCCAGCAGCTTACTAGGGATCCCCTCAGATACGCAGTATTTT
TRBJ1-5	TRBV6-6	14	.	.	CASISRVSNQPQHF	TGTGCCAGCATCTCTCGGGTCAGCAATCAGCCCCAGCATTTT
TRBJ2-3	TRBV7-3	16	few	TRBD2	CASSFGSSGGTDTQYF	TGTGCCAGCAGCTTTGGTAGTAGCGGGGGCACAGATACGCAGTATTTT
TRBJ2-6	TRBV5-1	16	.	.	CASSSPGGSGANVLTF	TGCGCCAGCAGCTCCCCAGGGGGGTCAGGGGCCAACGTCCTGACTTTC
TRBJ1-2	TRBV3-1	14	many	.	CASSQDQSREGYTF	TGTGCCAGCAGCCAAGATCAGTCCAGGGAAGGCTACACCTTC
TRBJ2-3	TRBV20-1	13	.	.	CSARDTRTDTQYF	TGCAGTGCTAGAGATACCCGCACAGATACGCAGTATTTT
TRBJ2-2	TRBV6-2/TRBV6-3	20	.	.	CASSYTADRRGGFYTGELFF	TGTGCCAGCAGTTACACAGCAGACAGGCGCGGCGGCTTCTACACCGGGGAGCTGTTTTTT
TRBJ1-1	TRBV6-2/TRBV6-3	15	few	TRBD1	CASSTGGAGSTEAFF	TGTGCCAGCAGCACAGGGGGGGCTGGAAGCACTGAAGCTTTCTTT
TRBJ2-3	TRBV6-5	17	few	TRBD2	CASSRSGLAGNTDTQYF	TGTGCCAGCAGCCGCAGCGGGCTAGCGGGAAACACAGATACGCAGTATTTT
TRBJ2-1	TRBV5-1	16	.	.	CASSLAPRSGANEQFF	TGCGCCAGCAGCTTGGCCCCACGTTCTGGGGCAAATGAGCAGTTCTTC
TRBJ2-3	TRBV6-2/TRBV6-3	13	few	TRBD2	CASSASGTDTQYF	TGTGCCAGCAGCGCTAGCGGAACAGATACGCAGTATTTT
TRBJ2-6	TRBV7-2	18	few	TRBD1	CASSSGDRGLSGANVLTF	TGTGCCAGCAGCTCGGGGGACAGGGGGCTTTCGGGGGCCAACGTCCTGACTTTC
TRBJ2-5	TRBV20-1	14	many	TRBD1	CSARSWTGLETQYF	TGCAGTGCTAGATCCTGGACAGGGCTAGAGACCCAGTACTTC
TRBJ1-5	TRBV5-5	13	.	.	CASSLRSNQPQHF	TGTGCCAGCAGCTTGCGTAGCAATCAGCCCCAGCATTTT
TRBJ2-5	TRBV6-6	17	.	.	CASSYSGRQLRGETQYF	TGTGCCAGCAGTTACTCGGGGCGGCAGCTAAGGGGAGAGACCCAGTACTTC
TRBJ2-3	TRBV7-8	14	few	.	CASRSRRSTDTQYF	TGTGCCAGCAGGTCGAGAAGGAGCACAGATACGCAGTATTTT
TRBJ2-5	TRBV7-3	16	.	.	CASSTPAGTQEETQYF	TGTGCCAGCAGCACACCGGCGGGGACACAAGAAGAGACCCAGTACTTC
TRBJ2-5	TRBV9	11	few	TRBD2	CASSGPGGTGF	TGTGCCAGCAGCGGGCCGGGGGGGACGGGCTTC
TRBJ1-1	TRBV3-1	13	many	.	CASSRNDDTEAFF	TGTGCCAGCAGCCGGAATGATGACACTGAAGCTTTCTTT
TRBJ2-5	TRBV12-5	12	.	.	CASGSDRETQYF	TGTGCTAGTGGTTCGGATCGGGAGACCCAGTACTTC
TRBJ1-6	TRBV28	15	.	.	CASTSGSSYNSPLHF	TGTGCCAGCACAAGTGGAAGTTCCTATAATTCACCCCTCCACTTT
TRBJ1-2	TRBV5-1	14	few	TRBD1	CASSIVGTGDGYTF	TGCGCCAGCAGCATTGTGGGGACAGGGGACGGCTACACCTTC
TRBJ2-3	TRBV7-2	15	many	.	CASSLGIAGTDTQYF	TGTGCCAGCAGCCTGGGGATAGCAGGCACAGATACGCAGTATTTT
TRBJ2-7	TRBV7-2	14	.	.	CASSRPGFSYEQYF	TGTGCCAGCAGCCGTCCGGGGTTTTCCTACGAGCAGTACTTC
TRBJ1-5	TRBV7-2	12	.	.	CASSFKNQPQHF	TGTGCCAGCAGCTTCAAAAATCAGCCCCAGCATTTT
TRBJ2-1	TRBV27	15	.	TRBD1	CASSFHGQGRNEQFF	TGTGCCAGCAGTTTTCACGGACAGGGCCGGAATGAGCAGTTCTTC
TRBJ2-1	TRBV4-3	16	.	.	CASSQESSGKYNEQFF	TGCGCCAGCAGCCAAGAAAGTTCGGGGAAATACAATGAGCAGTTCTTC
TRBJ2-1	TRBV11-1	15	.	TRBD2	CASSLALAGWNEQFF	TGTGCCAGCAGCTTAGCCCTAGCGGGGTGGAATGAGCAGTTCTTC
TRBJ2-2	TRBV4-2	14	.	.	CASSRPQGSGELFF	TGTGCCAGCAGCCGTCCCCAGGGGAGCGGGGAGCTGTTTTTT
TRBJ1-3	TRBV18	13	.	.	CASTTDPGNTIYF	TGTGCCAGCACAACAGACCCTGGAAACACCATATATTTT
TRBJ2-3	TRBV27	15	few	.	CASSPGPGKGDTQYF	TGTGCCAGCAGCCCGGGTCCAGGGAAGGGAGATACGCAGTATTTT
TRBJ2-3	TRBV7-9	17	.	.	CASSFNAKGESTDTQYF	TGTGCCAGCAGCTTCAACGCCAAGGGTGAGAGCACAGATACGCAGTATTTT
TRBJ1-1	TRBV5-1	13	few	.	CASSWGGETEAFF	TGCGCCAGCAGCTGGGGGGGGGAGACTGAAGCTTTCTTT
TRBJ1-2	TRBV4-1	15	many	.	CASSQDRGVGYGYTF	TGCGCCAGCAGCCAAGATCGCGGGGTAGGCTATGGCTACACCTTC
TRBJ1-2	TRBV24-1	15	.	TRBD1	CATSDRDSDFYGYTF	TGTGCCACCAGTGACCGGGACAGCGACTTCTATGGCTACACCTTC
TRBJ1-5	TRBV28	13	few	.	CASSLDSHQPQHF	TGTGCCAGCAGTTTAGACAGTCATCAGCCCCAGCATTTT
TRBJ2-3	TRBV27	15	many	TRBD2	CASSYSLAGTDTQYF	TGTGCCAGCAGCTACAGTCTAGCGGGGACAGATACGCAGTATTTT
TRBJ1-1	TRBV3-1	15	.	.	CASSQDRGRGTEAFF	TGTGCCAGCAGCCAAGATCGAGGGCGCGGAACTGAAGCTTTCTTT
TRBJ2-5	TRBV12-3/TRBV12-4	14	.	.	CASTRTGGLETQYF	TGTGCCAGCACCCGAACGGGGGGCCTGGAGACCCAGTACTTC
TRBJ2-7	TRBV19	12	many	.	CASSSLSYEQYF	TGTGCCAGTAGCTCTCTGTCCTACGAGCAGTACTTC
TRBJ2-1	TRBV18	14	.	TRBD1	CASYRGTGVNEQFF	TGTGCCAGCTACCGGGGGACAGGTGTGAATGAGCAGTTCTTC
TRBJ2-7	TRBV10-3	13	.	.	CAIKGAGSYEQYF	TGTGCCATCAAAGGGGCCGGTTCCTACGAGCAGTACTTC
TRBJ2-3	TRBV12-3/TRBV12-4	15	few	TRBD2	CASSVSGGASDTQYF	TGTGCCAGCAGCGTTAGCGGGGGGGCCTCGGATACGCAGTATTTT
TRBJ2-5	TRBV29-1	12	many	.	CSVVPGQETQYF	TGCAGCGTTGTGCCAGGCCAAGAGACCCAGTACTTC
TRBJ2-3	TRBV5-1	15	.	.	CASSLEVGLQDTQYF	TGCGCCAGCAGCTTGGAGGTGGGGCTCCAAGATACGCAGTATTTT